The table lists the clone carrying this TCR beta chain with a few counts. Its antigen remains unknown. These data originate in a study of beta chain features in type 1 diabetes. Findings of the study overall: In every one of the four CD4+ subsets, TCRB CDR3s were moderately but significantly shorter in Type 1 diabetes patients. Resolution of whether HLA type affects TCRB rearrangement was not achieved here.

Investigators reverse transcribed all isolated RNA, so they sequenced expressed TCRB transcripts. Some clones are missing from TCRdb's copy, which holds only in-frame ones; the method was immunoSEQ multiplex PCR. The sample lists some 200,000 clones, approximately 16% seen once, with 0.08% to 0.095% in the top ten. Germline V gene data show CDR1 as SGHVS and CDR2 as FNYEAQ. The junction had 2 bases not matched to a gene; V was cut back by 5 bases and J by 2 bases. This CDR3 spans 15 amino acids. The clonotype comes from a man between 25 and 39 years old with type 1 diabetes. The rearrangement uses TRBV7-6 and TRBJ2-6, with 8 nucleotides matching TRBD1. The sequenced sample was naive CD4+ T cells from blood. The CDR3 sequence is CASSTDRAGANVLTF. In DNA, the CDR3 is TGTGCCAGCAGCACGGACAGGGCTGGGGCCAACGTCCTGACTTTC.